This is a list of T cell receptor beta chains from one sample in a study of blood T cells in healthy people across ages. One entry per CDR3 protein, called by TCRdb with MiXCR from the 5' RACE reads. The sample has hundreds of thousands of distinct CDR3 sequences; approximately 49% are singletons. The sequenced material came from blood. These receptor sequences come from a woman aged 55-70 years in good health. Both conserved end residues are part of each CDR3.

j_call | v_call | cdr3_aa
TRBJ2-7 | TRBV12-3/TRBV12-4 | CASSWLAGYEQYF
TRBJ1-5 | TRBV7-9 | CASSLQDQPQHF
TRBJ2-3 | TRBV9 | CASSVVGKTDTQYF
TRBJ2-7 | TRBV9 | CASSPRDIPYEQYF
TRBJ1-1 | TRBV4-2 | CASSQNRGGPTEAFF
TRBJ2-5 | TRBV11-3 | CASSPRTSGSWDEQYF
TRBJ2-1 | TRBV20-1 | CSAVAGSSYNEQFF
TRBJ1-6 | TRBV20-1 | CSARDSDRGAYNSPLHF
TRBJ1-1 | TRBV7-9 | CASSFTRGNTEAFF
TRBJ2-2 | TRBV9 | CASSGDSSTGELFF